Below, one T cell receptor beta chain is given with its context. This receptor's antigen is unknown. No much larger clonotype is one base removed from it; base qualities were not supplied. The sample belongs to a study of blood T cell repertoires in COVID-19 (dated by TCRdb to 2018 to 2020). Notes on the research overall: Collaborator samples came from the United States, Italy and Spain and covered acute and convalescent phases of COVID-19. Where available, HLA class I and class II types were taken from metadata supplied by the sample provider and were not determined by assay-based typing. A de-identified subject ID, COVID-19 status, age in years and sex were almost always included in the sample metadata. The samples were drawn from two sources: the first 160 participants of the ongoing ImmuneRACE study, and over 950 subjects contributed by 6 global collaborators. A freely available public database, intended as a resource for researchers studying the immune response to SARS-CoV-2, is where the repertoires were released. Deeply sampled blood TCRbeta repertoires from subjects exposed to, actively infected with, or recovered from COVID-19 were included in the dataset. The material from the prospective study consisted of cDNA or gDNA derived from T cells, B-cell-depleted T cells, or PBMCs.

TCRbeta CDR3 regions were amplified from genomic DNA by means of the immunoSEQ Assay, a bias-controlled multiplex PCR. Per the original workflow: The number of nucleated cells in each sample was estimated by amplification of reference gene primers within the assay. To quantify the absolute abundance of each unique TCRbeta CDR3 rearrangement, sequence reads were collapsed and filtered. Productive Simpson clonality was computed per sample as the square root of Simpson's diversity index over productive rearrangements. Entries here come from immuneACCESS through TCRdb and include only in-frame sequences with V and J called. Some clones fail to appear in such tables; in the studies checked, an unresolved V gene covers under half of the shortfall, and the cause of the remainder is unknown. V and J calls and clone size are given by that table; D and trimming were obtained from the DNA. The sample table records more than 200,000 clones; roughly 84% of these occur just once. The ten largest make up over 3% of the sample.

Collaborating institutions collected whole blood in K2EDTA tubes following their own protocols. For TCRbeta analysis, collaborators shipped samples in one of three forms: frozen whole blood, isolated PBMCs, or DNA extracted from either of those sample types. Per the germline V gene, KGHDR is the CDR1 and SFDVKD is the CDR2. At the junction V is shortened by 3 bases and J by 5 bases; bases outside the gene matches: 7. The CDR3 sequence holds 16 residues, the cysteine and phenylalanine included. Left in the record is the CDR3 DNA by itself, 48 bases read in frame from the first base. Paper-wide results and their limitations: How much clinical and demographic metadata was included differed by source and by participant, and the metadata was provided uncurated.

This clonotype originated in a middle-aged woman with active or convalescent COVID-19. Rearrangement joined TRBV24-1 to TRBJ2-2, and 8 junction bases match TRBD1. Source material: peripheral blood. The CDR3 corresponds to CATSDQRTGNTGELFF. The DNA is TGTGCCACCAGTGATCAGCGGACAGGGAATACCGGGGAGCTGTTTTTT.